What follows are 14 T cell receptor beta chains derived from one specimen sequenced in a study of cytomegalovirus exposure and HLA in healthy donors. 60 Vbeta and 13 Jbeta primers were used in PCR. TCRdb's table, derived via immunoSEQ multiplex PCR, lists solely in-frame clones and lacks some. The sample lists some 150,000 clones; 9.7% were seen once. The sequenced sample consisted of PBMCs. These receptors came from a man aged 45-65 years in good health and CMV-seronegative.

This clone was seen more than once but under ten times. The DNA for the CDR3 is TGCGCCAGCAGCTTGGTAGCGGGAGGCGTCAATGAGCAGTTCTTC. As protein: CASSLVAGGVNEQFF. The genes are TRBV5-1 and TRBJ2-1; TRBD2 matches at 10 bases. CDR1 is SGHRS, CDR2 YFSETQ, per germline. The CDR3 extends over 15 amino acids. Trimming at V came to 0 bases and at J to 6 bases, leaving 3 bases not matched to a gene. Drawing the rest from reference TRBV5-1 and TRBJ2-1, the complete variable domain is KAGVTQTPRYLIKTRGQQVTLSCSPISGHRSVSWYQQTPGQGLQFLFEYFSETQRNKGNFPGRFSGRQFSNSRSEMNVSTLELGDSALYLCASSLVAGGVNEQFFGPGTRLTVL.

The table lists this clone with a few counts. The chain joins TRBV11-3 to TRBJ2-1; a weak D match, TRBD2 (6 bases). V was shortened by 6 bases and J by 2 bases, with 14 bases between the two germline ends. CDR3 length equals 15 residues. Germline V gene lookup returns CDR1 SGHNT and CDR2 YENEEA. CDR3 residues: CASSLGTPTYNEQFF. CDR3 nucleotides: TGTGCCAGCAGTCTCGGGACTCCCACCTACAATGAGCAGTTCTTC.

In its sample, this clone was seen many times. The CDR3: CASSVQNNEKLFF. Here the CDR3 DNA reads TGTGCCAGCAGTGTACAGAATAATGAAAAACTGTTTTTT. This chain connects TRBV6-1 to TRBJ1-4; no clear D. Per germline, CDR1 MNHNS and CDR2 SASEGT. The V end was cut by 4 bases, the J end by 4 bases, with 7 bases between. The CDR3 covers 13 residues.

V and J are TRBV19 and TRBJ1-6; D is perhaps TRBD1 (6 bases). Trimming left V 3 bases short and J 9 bases short, with 12 bases between. The CDR3 has 14 amino acids. Germline assignment: CDR1 LNHDA and CDR2 SQIVND (reference sequence). CDR3 protein: CASSISGEVSPLHF. The CDR3 DNA is TGTGCCAGTAGTATCTCAGGGGAAGTTTCACCCCTCCACTTT.

The chain couples TRBV27 to TRBJ2-1; 14 nucleotides match TRBD2. The CDR3 covers 13 residues. With V trimmed by 11 bases and J by 9 bases, 6 bases remained unmatched. Germline V CDR1 and CDR2: MNHEY, SMNVEV (reference sequence). The CDR3 protein is CAAGTSGSSEQFF. DNA for the CDR3: TGTGCCGCGGGGACTAGCGGGAGTAGTGAGCAGTTCTTC.

The chain recombines TRBV28 with TRBJ1-2; TRBD1 agrees at 9 bases. Per germline, CDR1 MDHEN and CDR2 SYDVKM. The V and J ends lost 3 bases and 9 bases, in that order; junction bases with no gene match: 8. CDR3 length equals 14 residues. CDR3 protein: CASSFLQGAWSYTF. CDR3 nucleotide sequence: TGTGCCAGCAGTTTCTTACAGGGGGCATGGAGCTACACCTTC.

The chain joins TRBV19 to TRBJ2-1; the D gene is possibly TRBD2 (6 bases). CDR3 length: 13 residues. V lost 9 bases and J 12 bases, leaving 21 bases between the germline ends. The germline gives CDR1 LNHDA, CDR2 SQIVND (reference sequence). The CDR3 nucleotides read TGTGCCAGCCAATTGGGAGGTTCCGCGGGGCAGTTCTTC. Protein: CASQLGGSAGQFF.

The gene calls are TRBV5-6 and TRBJ2-2; tentative D call: TRBD1 (5 bases). Germline lookup yields CDR1 SGHDT and CDR2 YYEEEE. The CDR3 is 15 residues long. V was clipped by 2 bases and J by 5 bases, with 13 bases between them. The CDR3 DNA reads TGTGCCAGCAGCTTAAGGGGTAGCAGGACCGGGGAGCTGTTTTTT. Translation: CASSLRGSRTGELFF.

This clone was found a few times. The chain is built from TRBV11-1 and TRBJ2-3; 10 bases agree with TRBD2. V shed 5 bases and J 2 bases; nucleotides not matched to a gene: 7. The CDR3 is 16 amino acids. Looked up from germline, CDR1 is SGHAT and CDR2 is FQDESV (reference sequence). CDR3: CASSHLAGATTDTQYF. CDR3 DNA sequence: TGTGCCAGCAGCCATCTAGCGGGGGCGACCACAGATACGCAGTATTTT.

V and J are TRBV29-1 and TRBJ2-7; maybe TRBD2 (6 bases). The CDR3 extends over 13 amino acids. The germline V gene encodes CDR1 SQVTM and CDR2 ANQGSEA. V lost 4 bases to trimming and J lost 6 bases, with 16 bases between them. As DNA, the CDR3 is TGCAGCGTTGTTGAATCCTGGACTACCGAGCAGTACTTC. This sequence encodes CSVVESWTTEQYF.

This clone appeared a few times. The rearrangement uses TRBV28 and TRBJ2-3, with TRBD2 matching 10 bases. The CDR3 covers 13 residues. With 6 bases clipped from V and 6 bases from J, the junction kept 3 bases outside the gene matches. The germline gives CDR1 MDHEN, CDR2 SYDVKM. The CDR3, as DNA: TGTGCCAGCAGCGCAGCGGGGGGGGATACGCAGTATTTT. Translation gives CASSAAGGDTQYF. The whole variable domain, remainder taken from reference TRBV28 and TRBJ2-3, is DVKVTQSSRYLVKRTGEKVFLECVQDMDHENMFWYRQDPGLGLRLIYFSYDVKMKEKGDIPEGYSVSREKKERFSLILESASTNQTSMYLCASSAAGGDTQYFGPGTRLTVL.

This clone was seen more than once but under ten times. The genes are TRBV7-2 and TRBJ1-2; maybe TRBD1 (6 bases). Trimming took off 6 bases at V and 2 bases at J, with 16 bases between the two ends. This CDR3 comprises 15 residues. CDR1 is SGHTA and CDR2 is FQGNSA in the germline V gene. CDR3 DNA sequence: TGTGCCAGCAGTCAAGGGGGTTCCGGAAACTATGGCTACACCTTC. The encoded protein is CASSQGGSGNYGYTF.

The chain couples TRBV5-8 to TRBJ2-3; 9 positions agree with TRBD1. V trimming: 4 bases; J trimming: 6 bases; junction bases outside the gene matches: 9. CDR1 and CDR2 (germline): SGHTS, YDEGEE. This CDR3 comprises 15 residues. The CDR3: CASSTGTGRPDTQYF. The CDR3 DNA is TGTGCCAGCAGCACCGGGACAGGGAGGCCTGATACGCAGTATTTT.

V and J are TRBV13 and TRBJ2-7; D uncertain. Germline CDR1 is PRHDT and CDR2 is FYEKMQ (reference sequence). This CDR3 comprises 14 residues. Trimming stripped 8 bases from V and 0 bases from J, with 14 bases between. CDR3: CASRLGGGSYEQYF. The CDR3 DNA reads as TGTGCCAGCCGATTAGGTGGCGGCTCCTACGAGCAGTACTTC. Full variable domain (remainder filled in from reference TRBV13 and TRBJ2-7): AAGVIQSPRHLIKEKRETATLKCYPIPRHDTVYWYQQGPGQDPQFLISFYEKMQSDKGSIPDRFSAQQFSDYHSELNMSSLELGDSALYFCASRLGGGSYEQYFGPGTRLTVT.